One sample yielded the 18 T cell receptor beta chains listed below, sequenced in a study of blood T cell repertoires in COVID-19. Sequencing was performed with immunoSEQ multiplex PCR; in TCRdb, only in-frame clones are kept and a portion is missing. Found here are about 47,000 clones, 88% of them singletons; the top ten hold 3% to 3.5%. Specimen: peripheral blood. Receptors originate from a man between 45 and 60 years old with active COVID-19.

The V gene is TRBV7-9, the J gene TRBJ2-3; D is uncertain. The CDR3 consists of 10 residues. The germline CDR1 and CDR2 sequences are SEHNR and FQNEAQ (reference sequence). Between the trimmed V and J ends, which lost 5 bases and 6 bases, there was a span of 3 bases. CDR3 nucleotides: TGTGCCAGCAGCCTTGATACGCAGTATTTT. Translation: CASSLDTQYF.

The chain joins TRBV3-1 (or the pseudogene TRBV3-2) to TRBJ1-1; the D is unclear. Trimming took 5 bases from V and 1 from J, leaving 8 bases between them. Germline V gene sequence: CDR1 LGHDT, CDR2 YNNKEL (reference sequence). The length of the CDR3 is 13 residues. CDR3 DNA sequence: TGTGCCAGCAGCTCAACATCGAACACTGAAGCTTTCTTT. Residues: CASSSTSNTEAFF.

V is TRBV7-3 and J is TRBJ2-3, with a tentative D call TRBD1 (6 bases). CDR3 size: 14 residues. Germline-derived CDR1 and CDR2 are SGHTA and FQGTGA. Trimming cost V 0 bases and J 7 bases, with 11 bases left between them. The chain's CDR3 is CASSLTGGPNTQYF. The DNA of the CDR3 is TGTGCCAGCAGCTTAACAGGGGGTCCAAATACGCAGTATTTT.

In DNA form, the CDR3 reads TGTGCCAGCAGCGTAGCGGGGGGGCACGAGCAGTACTTC. It yields the protein CASSVAGGHEQYF. V gene TRBV9 combines with J gene TRBJ2-7; TRBD2 agrees at 8 bases. CDR3 length equals 13 residues. J lost 5 bases, V lost 0 bases, and 1 base had no gene match. The germline V gene encodes CDR1 SGDLS and CDR2 YYNGEE.

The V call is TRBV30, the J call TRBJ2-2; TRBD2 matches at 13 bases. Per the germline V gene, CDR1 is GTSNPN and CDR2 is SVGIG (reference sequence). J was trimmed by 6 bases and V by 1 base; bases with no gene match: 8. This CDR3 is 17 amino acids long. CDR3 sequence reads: CAWSGTWTSGSPGELFF. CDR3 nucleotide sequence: TGTGCCTGGAGTGGGACCTGGACTAGCGGGAGTCCCGGGGAGCTGTTTTTT.

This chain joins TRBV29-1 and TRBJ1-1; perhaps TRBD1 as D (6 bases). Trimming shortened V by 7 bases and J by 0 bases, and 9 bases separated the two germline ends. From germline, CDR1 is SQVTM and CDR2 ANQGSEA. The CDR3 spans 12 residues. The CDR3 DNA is TGCAGCGGAAGGGGGTTGAACACTGAAGCTTTCTTT. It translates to CSGRGLNTEAFF.

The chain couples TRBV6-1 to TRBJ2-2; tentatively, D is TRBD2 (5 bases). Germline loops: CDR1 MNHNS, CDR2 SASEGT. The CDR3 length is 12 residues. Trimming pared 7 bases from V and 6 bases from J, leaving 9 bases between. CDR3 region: CASNRGAGELFF. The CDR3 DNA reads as TGTGCCAGCAATCGGGGTGCCGGGGAGCTGTTTTTT.

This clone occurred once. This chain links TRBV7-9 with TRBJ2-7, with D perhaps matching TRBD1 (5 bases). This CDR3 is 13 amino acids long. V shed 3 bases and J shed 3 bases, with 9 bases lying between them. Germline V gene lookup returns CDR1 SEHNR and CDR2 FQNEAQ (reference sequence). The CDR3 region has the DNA TGTGCCAGCAGCTTTCCAGGGAACTACGAGCAGTACTTC. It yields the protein CASSFPGNYEQYF.

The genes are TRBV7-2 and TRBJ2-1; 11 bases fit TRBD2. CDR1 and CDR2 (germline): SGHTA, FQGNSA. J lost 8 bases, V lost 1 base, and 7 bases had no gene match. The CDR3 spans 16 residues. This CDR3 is CASSLVVAGGPDEQFF. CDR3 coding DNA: TGTGCCAGCAGCTTAGTTGTAGCGGGAGGGCCTGATGAGCAGTTCTTC.

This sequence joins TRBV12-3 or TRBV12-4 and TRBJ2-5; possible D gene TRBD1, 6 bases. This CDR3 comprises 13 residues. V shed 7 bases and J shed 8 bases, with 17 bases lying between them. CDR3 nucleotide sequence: TGTGCCAGCACCACCGGGACGACAGGCACCCAGTACTTC. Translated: CASTTGTTGTQYF.

The CDR3 reads CASSWPGTGDSGETQYF. The CDR3, as DNA: TGTGCCAGCAGCTGGCCCGGGACAGGGGATTCGGGAGAGACCCAGTACTTC. The chain joins TRBV5-6 to TRBJ2-5, with 10 bases identical to TRBD1. The CDR3 is made up of 17 amino acids. V was pared by 3 bases and J by 4 bases, with 12 bases of the junction left unmatched. Per germline, CDR1 SGHDT and CDR2 YYEEEE.

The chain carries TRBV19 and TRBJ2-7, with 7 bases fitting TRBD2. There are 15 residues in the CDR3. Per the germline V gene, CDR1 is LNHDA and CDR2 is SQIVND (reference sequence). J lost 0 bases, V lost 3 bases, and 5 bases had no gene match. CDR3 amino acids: CASSMSGASSYEQYF. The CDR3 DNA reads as TGTGCCAGTAGTATGAGCGGGGCGAGCTCCTACGAGCAGTACTTC.

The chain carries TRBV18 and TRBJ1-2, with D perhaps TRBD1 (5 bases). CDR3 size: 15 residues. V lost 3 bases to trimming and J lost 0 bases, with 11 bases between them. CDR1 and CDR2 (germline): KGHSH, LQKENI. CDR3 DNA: TGTGCCAGCTCACCGGGACTGGGAACTAACTATGGCTACACCTTC. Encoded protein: CASSPGLGTNYGYTF. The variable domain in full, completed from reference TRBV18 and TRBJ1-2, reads NAGVMQNPRHLVRRRGQEARLRCSPMKGHSHVYWYRQLPEEGLKFMVYLQKENIIDESGMPKERFSAEFPKEGPSILRIQQVVRGDSAAYFCASSPGLGTNYGYTFGSGTRLTVV.

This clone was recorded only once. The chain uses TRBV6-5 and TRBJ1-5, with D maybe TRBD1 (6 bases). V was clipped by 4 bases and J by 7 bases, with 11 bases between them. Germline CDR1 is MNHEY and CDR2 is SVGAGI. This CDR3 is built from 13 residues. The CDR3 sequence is CASSSGAEQPQHF. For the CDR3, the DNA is TGTGCCAGCAGTTCAGGGGCCGAACAGCCCCAGCATTTT.

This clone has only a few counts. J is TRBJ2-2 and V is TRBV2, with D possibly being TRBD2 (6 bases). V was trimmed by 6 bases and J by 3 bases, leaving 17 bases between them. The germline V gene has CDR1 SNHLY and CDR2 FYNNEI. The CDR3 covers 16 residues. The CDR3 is CASRRVHRRDTGELFF. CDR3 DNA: TGTGCCAGCAGGAGGGTCCACAGGAGGGACACCGGGGAGCTGTTTTTT.

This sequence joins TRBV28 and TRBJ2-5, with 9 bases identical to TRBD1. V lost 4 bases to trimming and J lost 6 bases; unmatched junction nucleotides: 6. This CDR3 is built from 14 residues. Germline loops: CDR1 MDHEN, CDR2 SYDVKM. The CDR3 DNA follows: TGTGCCAGCAGTTGGACAGGGGTCCGAAAGACCCAGTACTTC. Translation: CASSWTGVRKTQYF.

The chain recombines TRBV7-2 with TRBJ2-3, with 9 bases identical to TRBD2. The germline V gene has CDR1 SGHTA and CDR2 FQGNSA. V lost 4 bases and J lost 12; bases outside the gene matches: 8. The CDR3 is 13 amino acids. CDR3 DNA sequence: TGTGCCAGCAGCTCCCGGGTTAGCGGGAGTCAGTATTTT. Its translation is CASSSRVSGSQYF.

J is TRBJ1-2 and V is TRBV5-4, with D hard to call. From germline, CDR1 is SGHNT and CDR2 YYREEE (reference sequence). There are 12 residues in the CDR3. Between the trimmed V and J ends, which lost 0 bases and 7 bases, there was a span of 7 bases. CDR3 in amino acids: CASSLVDSGYTF. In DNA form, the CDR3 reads TGTGCCAGCAGCTTGGTGGACTCTGGCTACACCTTC.